Described below is a single T cell receptor beta chain sequence and its context. Antigen specificity is unknown. Per germline, CDR1 PRHDT and CDR2 FYEKMQ (reference sequence). Trimming at V came to 5 bases and at J to 2 bases, leaving 4 bases not matched to a gene. The CDR3 extends over 15 amino acids. Only CD45RO-negative cells positively selected for CCR7 counted as naive CD8 cells, so terminally differentiated effector memory CD45RA+ cells were excluded. The data were taken from a study of shared clonotypes between healthy human individuals. General observations from the study: Among a handful of donors, 4.5% to 5.5% of naive CD4 clonotypes were found in common.

The assay was immunoSEQ multiplex PCR, and TCRdb's table has in-frame clones only and misses some. Of roughly 2.1 million clones listed, 85% to 95% are singletons. V is TRBV13 and J is TRBJ2-2; 8 bases fit TRBD1. This TCR derives from a man aged 18-30 years in good health. Some clones in this sample may be carry-over from other donors' samples. The material sequenced was naive CD8+ T cells from PBMCs. The CDR3 nucleotides are TGTGCCAGCAGCCCGGGACAGGCAAACACCGGGGAGCTGTTTTTT. This translates into CASSPGQANTGELFF.